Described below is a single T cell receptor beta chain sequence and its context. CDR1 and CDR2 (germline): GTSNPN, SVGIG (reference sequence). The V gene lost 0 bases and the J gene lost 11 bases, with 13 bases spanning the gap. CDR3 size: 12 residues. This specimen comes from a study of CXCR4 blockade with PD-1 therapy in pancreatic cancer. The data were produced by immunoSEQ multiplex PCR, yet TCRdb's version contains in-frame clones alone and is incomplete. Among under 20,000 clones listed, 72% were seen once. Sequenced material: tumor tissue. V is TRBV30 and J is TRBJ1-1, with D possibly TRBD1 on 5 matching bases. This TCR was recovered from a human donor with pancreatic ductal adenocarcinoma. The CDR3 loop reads CAWSVRGDGAFF. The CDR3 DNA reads TGTGCCTGGAGTGTACGGGGGGATGGCGCTTTCTTT.